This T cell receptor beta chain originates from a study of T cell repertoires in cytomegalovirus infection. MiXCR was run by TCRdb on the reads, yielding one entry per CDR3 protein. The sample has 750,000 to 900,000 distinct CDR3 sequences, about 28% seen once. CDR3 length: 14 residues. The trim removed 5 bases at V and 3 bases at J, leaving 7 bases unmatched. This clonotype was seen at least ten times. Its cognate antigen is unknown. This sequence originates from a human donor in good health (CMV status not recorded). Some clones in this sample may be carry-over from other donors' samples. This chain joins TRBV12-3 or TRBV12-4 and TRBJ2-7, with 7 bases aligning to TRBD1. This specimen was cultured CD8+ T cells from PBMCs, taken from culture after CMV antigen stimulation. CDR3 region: CASSPTGFYYEQYF. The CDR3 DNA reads TGTGCCAGCAGTCCGACAGGGTTTTACTACGAGCAGTACTTC.